Sequencing of this TCR beta chain was carried out in a study of T-cell reconstitution after alpha-beta-depleted transplantation in children. Unique molecular identifiers were used to barcode this TCRbeta library. TCRdb redid the calling of the PCR reads with MiXCR, one entry per CDR3 protein. The table shows hundreds of thousands of distinct CDR3 sequences, with around 10% occurring only once. Trimming took off 0 bases at V and 5 bases at J, with 10 bases between the two ends. This CDR3 is 14 amino acids long. The V gene's germline CDR1 is LGHDT and CDR2 YNNKEL (reference sequence). This clonotype was seen only a few times.

This rearrangement joins TRBV3-1 to TRBJ2-5; no definite D call. Sequenced here: PBMCs from the stem cell graft donor, sampled from the stem cell graft. This clonotype was obtained from a human donor who donated a stem cell graft to a child with acute lymphoblastic leukemia. The CDR3 protein is CASSQEDLLETQYF. Written as DNA, the CDR3 is TGTGCCAGCAGCCAAGAAGACCTTCTGGAGACCCAGTACTTC.